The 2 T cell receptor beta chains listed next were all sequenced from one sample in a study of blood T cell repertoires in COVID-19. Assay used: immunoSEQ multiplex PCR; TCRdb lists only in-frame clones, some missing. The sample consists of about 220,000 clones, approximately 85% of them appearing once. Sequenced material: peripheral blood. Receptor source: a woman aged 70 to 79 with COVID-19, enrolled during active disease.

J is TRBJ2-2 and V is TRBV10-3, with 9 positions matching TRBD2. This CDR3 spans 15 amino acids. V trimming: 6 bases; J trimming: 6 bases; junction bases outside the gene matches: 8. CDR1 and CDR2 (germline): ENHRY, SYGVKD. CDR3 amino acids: CAIRSTSGGAGELFF. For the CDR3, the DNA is TGTGCCATCAGGTCGACTAGCGGTGGCGCCGGGGAGCTGTTTTTT.

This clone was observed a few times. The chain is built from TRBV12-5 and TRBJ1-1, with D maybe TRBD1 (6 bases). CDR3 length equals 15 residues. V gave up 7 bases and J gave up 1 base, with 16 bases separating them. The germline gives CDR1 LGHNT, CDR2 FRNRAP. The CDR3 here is CASVITGSGNTEAFF. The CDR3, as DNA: TGTGCTAGTGTCATCACAGGGTCAGGGAACACTGAAGCTTTCTTT.